Listed here is a single T cell receptor (beta chain). Original processing notes: Cell counts per sample came from amplifying reference gene primers. Here immunoSEQ multiplex PCR was the method, and the copy in TCRdb shows in-frame clones only, minus some. D and trimming were read from the DNA, whereas the V and J calls and clone size are those reported in that table. The table includes over 250,000 clones, just under 90% detected once. This record comes from a study of blood T cell repertoires in COVID-19. Study-level background: Some COVID-19 samples were acute and others convalescent; all came from the United States, Italy and Spain. Nucleic acid was either cDNA or gDNA, and it came from T cells, B-cell-depleted T cells, or PBMCs.

The CDR3 covers 16 residues. The sequencing sample was made of PBMCs or T cells enriched from blood (not recorded which). V is TRBV7-5 and J is TRBJ2-4; the DNA was not used to check the table's D call, TRBD2. TRBV7-5 is designated a pseudogene. The clonotype was recovered from a woman in her sixties who had recovered from COVID-19. CDR3: CARSVDPSGSTNIQYF. CDR3 sequence (DNA): TGTGCCAGAAGCGTCGATCCTAGCGGCAGTACAAACATTCAGTACTTC.